The 4 T cell receptor beta chains listed next were all sequenced from one sample in a study of PD-L1 blockade in urothelial cancer. The table came from immunoSEQ multiplex PCR; TCRdb's copy has only in-frame clones and leaves some out. The sample records more than 95,000 clones, around 89% being singletons. Time point meaning: peripheral blood 6 weeks after treatment start. The specimen comprised PBMCs, sampled around atezolizumab (anti-PD-L1) treatment. The source of these receptors is a man aged 60 to 75 with urothelial cancer.

The chain joins TRBV7-9 to TRBJ2-3; D perhaps matches TRBD1 (6 bases). V was cut by 5 bases and J by 5 bases, with 11 bases left in between. Germline CDR1 reads SEHNR; CDR2 reads FQNEAQ (reference sequence). This CDR3 is 13 amino acids long. The CDR3 loop is CASSDYREDTQYF. The CDR3 DNA sequence: TGTGCCAGCAGCGACTACAGGGAAGATACGCAGTATTTT.

J is TRBJ2-1 and V is TRBV7-6; 9 bases line up with TRBD2. The trim removed 1 base at V and 9 bases at J, leaving 4 bases unmatched. From germline, CDR1 is SGHVS and CDR2 FNYEAQ. This CDR3 is built from 14 residues. The CDR3 DNA reads TGTGCCAGCAGCTTAGGGGGCGGGAGGGCTGAGCAGTTCTTC. This codes for CASSLGGGRAEQFF.

J is TRBJ2-1 and V is TRBV28, with D possibly matching TRBD2 (5 bases). The CDR3 loop spans 13 amino acids. Germline V lookup: CDR1 MDHEN, CDR2 SYDVKM. Trimming removed 5 bases at V and 12 bases at J, with 17 bases between. The CDR3 reads CASSGGGAGRQFF. The CDR3 DNA follows: TGTGCCAGCAGTGGTGGAGGCGCCGGGCGGCAGTTCTTC.

This clone came up once. V is TRBV4-2 and J is TRBJ1-1; D possibly corresponds to TRBD1 (6 bases). The CDR3 totals 15 residues. Germline V gives CDR1 LGHNA, CDR2 YNFKEQ. The ends were cut back, 1 base at V and 3 bases at J, with 12 bases in the middle. Here the CDR3 reads CASSQANRDDTEAFF. CDR3 nucleotide sequence: TGTGCCAGCAGCCAAGCCAACAGGGACGACACTGAAGCTTTCTTT.